This record covers a single TCR beta chain. The data were obtained in a study of blood T cells in healthy people across ages. CDR1 WSHSY and CDR2 SAAADI come from the germline V gene. Deletions cut 3 bases from V and 2 bases from J, with 17 bases between. This CDR3 contains 17 residues. The second PCR ran roughly 7 to 12 cycles with a sample-barcoded 5' primer and J-beta primers. TCRdb fed the 5' RACE reads into MiXCR, producing one record per CDR3 protein. The sample shows 650,000 to 1,000,000 distinct CDR3 sequences, around 50% of them seen only once. V is TRBV10-2 and J is TRBJ1-5; TRBD1 is a possible D gene (5 bases). The specimen sequenced was blood. This receptor was taken from a man older than 75 in good health. The CDR3 DNA reads as TGCGCCAGCAGTGAAGCTGGGGGTCAGGGTGGCAATCAGCCCCAGCATTTT. It codes for CASSEAGGQGGNQPQHF.